This TCR beta chain was profiled in a study of control samples from healthy donors and cancer patients. Sequencing used immunoSEQ multiplex PCR; TCRdb keeps in-frame clones, though not all of them. Of roughly 120,000 clones in the sample, approximately 92% were seen once. The length of the CDR3 is 14 residues. Between the trimmed V and J ends, which lost 5 bases and 0 bases, there was a span of 9 bases. Germline V gives CDR1 SEHNR, CDR2 FQNEAQ (reference sequence). The sequence derives from a woman between 45 and 60 years old with colorectal cancer. Sequencing was carried out using PBMCs. This chain joins TRBV7-9 and TRBJ2-3; D ambiguous. Here the CDR3 DNA reads TGTGCCAGCAGCCCCTTAACTAGCACAGATACGCAGTATTTT. This encodes CASSPLTSTDTQYF.